The T cell receptor (beta chain) under discussion was sequenced for a study of control samples from healthy donors and cancer patients. Sequencing was performed with immunoSEQ multiplex PCR; in TCRdb, only in-frame clones are kept and a portion is missing. The table lists about 40,000 clones, 92% of them singletons. The CDR3 spans 15 residues. V lost 2 bases and J lost 4, with 12 bases in between. From germline, CDR1 is SGDLS and CDR2 YYNGEE. This clonotype was sampled from a woman aged 45-60 years in good health. Specimen: blood. V gene TRBV9 combines with J gene TRBJ1-4, with D perhaps TRBD1 (5 bases). The CDR3 region has the DNA TGTGCCAGCAGCGTTGGAACAGGCTATAATGAAAAACTGTTTTTT. It codes for CASSVGTGYNEKLFF.